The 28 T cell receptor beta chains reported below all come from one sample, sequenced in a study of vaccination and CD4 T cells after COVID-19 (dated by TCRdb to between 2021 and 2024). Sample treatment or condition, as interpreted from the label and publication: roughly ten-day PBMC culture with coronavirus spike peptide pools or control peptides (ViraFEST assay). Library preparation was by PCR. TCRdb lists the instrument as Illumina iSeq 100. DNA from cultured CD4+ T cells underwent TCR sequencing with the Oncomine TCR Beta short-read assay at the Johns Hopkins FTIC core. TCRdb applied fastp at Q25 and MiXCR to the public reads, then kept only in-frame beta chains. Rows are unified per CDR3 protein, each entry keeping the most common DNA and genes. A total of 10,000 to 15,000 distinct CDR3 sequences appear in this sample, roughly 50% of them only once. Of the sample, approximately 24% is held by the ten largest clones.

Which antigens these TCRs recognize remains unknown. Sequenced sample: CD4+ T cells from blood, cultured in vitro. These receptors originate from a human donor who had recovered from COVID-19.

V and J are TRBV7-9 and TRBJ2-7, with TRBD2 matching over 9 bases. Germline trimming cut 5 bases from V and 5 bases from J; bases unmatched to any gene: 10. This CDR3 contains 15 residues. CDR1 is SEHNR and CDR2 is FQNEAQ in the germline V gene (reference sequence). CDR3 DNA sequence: TGTGCCAGCAGCACTAGCGGGTTACCGGGGGACGAGCAGTACTTC. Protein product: CASSTSGLPGDEQYF. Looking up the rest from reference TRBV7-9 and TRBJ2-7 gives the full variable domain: DTGVSQNPRHKITKRGQNVTFRCDPISEHNRLYWYRQTLGQGPEFLTYFQNEAQLEKSRLLSDRFSAERPKGSFSTLEIQRTEQGDSAMYLCASSTSGLPGDEQYFGPGTRLTVT.

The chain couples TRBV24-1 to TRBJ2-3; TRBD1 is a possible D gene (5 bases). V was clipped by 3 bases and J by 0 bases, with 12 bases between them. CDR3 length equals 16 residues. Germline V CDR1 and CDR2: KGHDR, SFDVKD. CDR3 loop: CATSDPRASSTDTQYF. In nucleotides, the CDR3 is TGTGCCACCAGTGATCCCAGGGCTTCTAGCACAGATACGCAGTATTTT.

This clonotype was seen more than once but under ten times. CDR3 coding DNA: TGTGCCAGCAGCCCACCCGGGAGGAACTATGGCTACACCTTC. This gives the protein CASSPPGRNYGYTF. The V call is TRBV7-2, the J call TRBJ1-2, with unresolved D. CDR3 length: 14 residues. V was trimmed by 5 bases and J by 2 bases, leaving 12 bases between them. The germline gives CDR1 SGHTA, CDR2 FQGNSA.

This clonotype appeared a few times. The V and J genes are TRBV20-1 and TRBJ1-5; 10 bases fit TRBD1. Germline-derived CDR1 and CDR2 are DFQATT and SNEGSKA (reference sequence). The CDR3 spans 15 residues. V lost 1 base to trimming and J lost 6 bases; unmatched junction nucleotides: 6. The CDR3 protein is CSARVATGGGQPQHF. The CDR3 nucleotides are TGCAGTGCTAGAGTGGCGACAGGGGGCGGTCAGCCCCAGCATTTT.

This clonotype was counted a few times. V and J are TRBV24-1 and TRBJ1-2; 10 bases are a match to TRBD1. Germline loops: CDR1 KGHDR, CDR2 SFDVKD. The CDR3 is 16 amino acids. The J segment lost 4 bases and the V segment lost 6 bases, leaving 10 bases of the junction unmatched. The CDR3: CATSPNAGTGVYGYTF. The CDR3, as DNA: TGTGCCACCAGTCCCAATGCGGGGACAGGGGTCTATGGCTACACCTTC.

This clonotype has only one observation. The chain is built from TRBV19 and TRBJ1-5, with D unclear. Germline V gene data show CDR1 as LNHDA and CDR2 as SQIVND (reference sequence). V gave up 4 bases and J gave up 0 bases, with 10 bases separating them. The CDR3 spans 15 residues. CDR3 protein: CASSSGDSSNQPQHF. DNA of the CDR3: TGTGCCAGTAGTAGCGGGGATTCTAGCAATCAGCCCCAGCATTTT.

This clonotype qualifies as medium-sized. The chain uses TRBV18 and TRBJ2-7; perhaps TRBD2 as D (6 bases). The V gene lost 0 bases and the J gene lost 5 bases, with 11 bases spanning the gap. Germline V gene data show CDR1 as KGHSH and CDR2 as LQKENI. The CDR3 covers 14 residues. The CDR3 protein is CASSPPLAQDEQYF. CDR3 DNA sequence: TGTGCCAGCTCACCACCACTAGCCCAGGACGAGCAGTACTTC. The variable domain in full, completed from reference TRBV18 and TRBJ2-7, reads NAGVMQNPRHLVRRRGQEARLRCSPMKGHSHVYWYRQLPEEGLKFMVYLQKENIIDESGMPKERFSAEFPKEGPSILRIQQVVRGDSAAYFCASSPPLAQDEQYFGPGTRLTVT.

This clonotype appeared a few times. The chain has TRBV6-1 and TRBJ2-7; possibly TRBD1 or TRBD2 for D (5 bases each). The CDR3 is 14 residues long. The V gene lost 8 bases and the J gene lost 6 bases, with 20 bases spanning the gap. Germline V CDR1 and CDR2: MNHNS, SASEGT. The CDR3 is CASLLSGGIGEQYF. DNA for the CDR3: TGTGCCAGCTTACTTAGTGGGGGAATCGGCGAGCAGTACTTC.

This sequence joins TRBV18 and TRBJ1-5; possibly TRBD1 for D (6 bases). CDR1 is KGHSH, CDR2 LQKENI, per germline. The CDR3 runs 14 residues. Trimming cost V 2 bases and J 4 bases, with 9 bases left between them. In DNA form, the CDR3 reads TGTGCCAGCTCACCAAGGACAGTTAATCAGCCCCAGCATTTT. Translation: CASSPRTVNQPQHF.

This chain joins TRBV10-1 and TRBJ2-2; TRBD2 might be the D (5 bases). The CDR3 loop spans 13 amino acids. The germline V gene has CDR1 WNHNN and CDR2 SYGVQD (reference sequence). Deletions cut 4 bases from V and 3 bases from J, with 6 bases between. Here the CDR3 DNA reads TGCGCCAGCAGTGGGGGAGACACCGGGGAGCTGTTTTTT. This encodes CASSGGDTGELFF.

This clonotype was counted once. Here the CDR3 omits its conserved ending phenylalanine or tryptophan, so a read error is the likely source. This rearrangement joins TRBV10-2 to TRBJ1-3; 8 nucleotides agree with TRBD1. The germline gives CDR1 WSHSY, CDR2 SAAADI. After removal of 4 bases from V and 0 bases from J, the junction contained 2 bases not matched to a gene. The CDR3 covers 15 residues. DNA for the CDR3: TGCGCCAGCAGTGGCACAGGGGGCTCTGGAAACACCATATATATT. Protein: CASSGTGGSGNTIYI.

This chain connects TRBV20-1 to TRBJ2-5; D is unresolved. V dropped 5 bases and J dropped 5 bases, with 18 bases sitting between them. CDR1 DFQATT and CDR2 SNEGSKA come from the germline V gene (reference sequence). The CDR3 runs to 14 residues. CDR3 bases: TGCAGTGCTCGTCAAGGGTGGGGTGGGGAGACCCAGTACTTC. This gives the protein CSARQGWGGETQYF.

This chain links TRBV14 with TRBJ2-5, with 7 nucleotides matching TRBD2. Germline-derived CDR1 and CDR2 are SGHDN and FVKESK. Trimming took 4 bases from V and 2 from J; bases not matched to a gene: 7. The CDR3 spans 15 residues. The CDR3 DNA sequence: TGTGCCAGCAGCCTCGGGGGGACTCGGCAAGAGACCCAGTACTTC. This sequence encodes CASSLGGTRQETQYF.

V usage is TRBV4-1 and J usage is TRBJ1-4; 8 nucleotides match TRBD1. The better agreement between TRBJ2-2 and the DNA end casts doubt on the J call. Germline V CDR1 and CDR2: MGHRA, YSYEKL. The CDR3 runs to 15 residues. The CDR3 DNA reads TGCGCCAGCAGTACCGCGACAGGGGTTGGAGGGGAGCTGTTTTTT. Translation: CASSTATGVGGELFF.

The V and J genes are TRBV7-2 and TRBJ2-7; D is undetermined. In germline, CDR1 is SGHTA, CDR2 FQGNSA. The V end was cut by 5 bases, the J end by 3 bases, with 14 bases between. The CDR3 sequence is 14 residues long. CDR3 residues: CASSLLPKNYEQYF. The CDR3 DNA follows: TGTGCCAGCAGCCTTCTACCTAAAAACTACGAGCAGTACTTC.

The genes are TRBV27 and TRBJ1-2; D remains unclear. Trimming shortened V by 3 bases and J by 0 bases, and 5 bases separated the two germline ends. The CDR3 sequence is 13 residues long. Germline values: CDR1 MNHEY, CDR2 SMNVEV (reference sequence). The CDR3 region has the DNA TGTGCCAGCAGTTTTAGTGCTAACTATGGCTACACCTTC. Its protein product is CASSFSANYGYTF.

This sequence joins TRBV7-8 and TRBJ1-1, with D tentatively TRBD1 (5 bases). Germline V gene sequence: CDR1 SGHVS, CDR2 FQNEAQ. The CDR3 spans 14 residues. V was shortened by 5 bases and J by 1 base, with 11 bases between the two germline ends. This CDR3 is CASSQPGPNTEAFF. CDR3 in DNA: TGTGCCAGCAGCCAGCCGGGACCGAACACTGAAGCTTTCTTT.

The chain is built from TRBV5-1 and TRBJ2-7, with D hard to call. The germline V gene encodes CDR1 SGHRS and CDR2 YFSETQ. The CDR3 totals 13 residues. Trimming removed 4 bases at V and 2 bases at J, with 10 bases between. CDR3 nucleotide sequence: TGCGCCAGCAGCAATACAGCCACCTACGAGCAGTACTTC. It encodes CASSNTATYEQYF.

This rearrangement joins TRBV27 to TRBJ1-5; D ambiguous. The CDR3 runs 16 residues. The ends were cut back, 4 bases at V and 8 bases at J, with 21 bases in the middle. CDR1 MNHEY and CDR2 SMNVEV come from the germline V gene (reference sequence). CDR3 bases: TGTGCCAGCAGTTCACTACCGGGCCCAAAGCCTAAGCCCCAGCATTTT. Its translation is CASSSLPGPKPKPQHF.

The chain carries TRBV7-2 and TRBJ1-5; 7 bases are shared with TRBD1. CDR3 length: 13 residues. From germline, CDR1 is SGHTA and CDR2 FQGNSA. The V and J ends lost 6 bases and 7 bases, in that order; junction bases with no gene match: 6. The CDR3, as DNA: TGTGCCAGCAGTTACAGGGGAAAGCAGCCCCAGCATTTT. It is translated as CASSYRGKQPQHF.

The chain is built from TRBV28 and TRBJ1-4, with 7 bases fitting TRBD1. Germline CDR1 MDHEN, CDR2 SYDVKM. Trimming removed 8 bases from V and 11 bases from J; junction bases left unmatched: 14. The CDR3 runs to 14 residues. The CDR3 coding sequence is TGTGCCAGCGGCCCGGGACAGAGAAGGGAGAAACTGTTTTTT. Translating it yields CASGPGQRREKLFF.

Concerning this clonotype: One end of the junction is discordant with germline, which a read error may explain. CDR3 coding DNA: TGTGCCAGTAGTGACCTAAGGGTTGTGAGCAATCGGCCCCAGCATTTT. Translated, it gives CASSDLRVVSNRPQHF. The gene calls are TRBV19 and TRBJ1-5; no reliable D call. The CDR3 loop spans 16 amino acids. Germline V gene lookup returns CDR1 LNHDA and CDR2 SQIVND (reference sequence).

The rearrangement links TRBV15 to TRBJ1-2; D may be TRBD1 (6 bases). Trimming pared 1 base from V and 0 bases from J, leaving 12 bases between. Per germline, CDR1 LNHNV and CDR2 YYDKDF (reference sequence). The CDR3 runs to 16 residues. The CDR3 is CATSRAGGPANYGYTF. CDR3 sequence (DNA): TGTGCCACCAGCAGAGCCGGGGGCCCTGCTAACTATGGCTACACCTTC.

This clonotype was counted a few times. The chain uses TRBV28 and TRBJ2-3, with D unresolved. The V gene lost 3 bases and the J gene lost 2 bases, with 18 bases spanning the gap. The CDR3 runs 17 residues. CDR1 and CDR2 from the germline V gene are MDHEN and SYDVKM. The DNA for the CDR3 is TGTGCCAGCAGTTTCGGCAAGCAGACCTTTTCCACAGATACGCAGTATTTT. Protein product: CASSFGKQTFSTDTQYF.

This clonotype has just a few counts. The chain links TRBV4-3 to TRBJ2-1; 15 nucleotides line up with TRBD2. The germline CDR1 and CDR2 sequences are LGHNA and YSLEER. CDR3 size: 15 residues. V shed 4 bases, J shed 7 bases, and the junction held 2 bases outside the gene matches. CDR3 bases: TGCGCCAGCAGCCTGGGACTAGCGGGGGGTAATGAGCAGTTCTTC. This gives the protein CASSLGLAGGNEQFF.

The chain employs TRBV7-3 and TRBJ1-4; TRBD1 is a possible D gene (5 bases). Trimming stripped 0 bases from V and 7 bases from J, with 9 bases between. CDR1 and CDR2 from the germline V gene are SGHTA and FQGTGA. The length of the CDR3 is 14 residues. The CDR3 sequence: CASSLTGGGEKLFF. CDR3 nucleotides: TGTGCCAGCAGCTTAACTGGGGGTGGTGAAAAACTGTTTTTT.

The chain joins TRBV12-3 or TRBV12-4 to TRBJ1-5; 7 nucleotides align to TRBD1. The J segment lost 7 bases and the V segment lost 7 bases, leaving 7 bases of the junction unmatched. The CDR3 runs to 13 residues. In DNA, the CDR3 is TGTGCCAGCACCCGGCAGGGGGGGCAGCCCCAGCATTTT. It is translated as CASTRQGGQPQHF.

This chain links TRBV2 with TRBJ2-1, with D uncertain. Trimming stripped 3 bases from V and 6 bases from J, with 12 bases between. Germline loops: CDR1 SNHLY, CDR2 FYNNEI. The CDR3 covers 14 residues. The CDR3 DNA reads TGTGCCAGCAGTGACCTCCGAGTGCGCAATGAGCAGTTCTTC. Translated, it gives CASSDLRVRNEQFF.